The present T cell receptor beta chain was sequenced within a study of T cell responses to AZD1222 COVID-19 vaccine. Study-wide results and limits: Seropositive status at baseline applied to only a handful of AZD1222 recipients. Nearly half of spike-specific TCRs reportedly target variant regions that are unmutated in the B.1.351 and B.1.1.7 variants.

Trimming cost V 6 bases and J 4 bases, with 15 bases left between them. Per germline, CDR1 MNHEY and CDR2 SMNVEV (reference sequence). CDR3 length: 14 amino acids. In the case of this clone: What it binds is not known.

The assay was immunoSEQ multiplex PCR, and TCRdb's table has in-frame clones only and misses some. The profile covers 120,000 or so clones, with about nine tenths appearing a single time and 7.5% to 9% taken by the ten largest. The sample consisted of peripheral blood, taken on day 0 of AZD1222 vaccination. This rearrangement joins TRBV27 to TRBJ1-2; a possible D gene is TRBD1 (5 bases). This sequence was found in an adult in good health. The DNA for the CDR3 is TGTGCCAGCAGACCGGACAAGTTCTCCTATGGCTACACCTTC. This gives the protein CASRPDKFSYGYTF.